Sequencing of this T cell receptor (beta chain) was carried out in a study of blood T cells in healthy people across ages. Notes on this clonotype: The antigen is undetermined.

Alongside a J-beta primer mix, a sample-barcoded 5' primer served in a second PCR lasting about 7 to 12 cycles. TCRdb re-analysed the 5' RACE reads in MiXCR, keeping a single row per CDR3 protein. The table lists some 730,000 distinct CDR3 sequences, about a fifth of them singletons, with around 21% in the top ten. Findings and limits, study-wide: Higher diversity and more naive CD4+ cells were features of long-lived donors, compared to aged donors.

Germline loops: CDR1 DFQATT, CDR2 SNEGSKA (reference sequence). V was clipped by 3 bases and J by 2 bases, with 14 bases between them. The CDR3 loop spans 15 amino acids. It was approximately 10 milliliters of peripheral blood that were drawn from each donor. The extraction recovered at least 5.5 micrograms of total RNA per sample. The gene calls are TRBV20-1 and TRBJ2-1; D is unclear. The sequencing input was blood. This clonotype originated in a man between 65 and 85 years old in good health. The CDR3 is CSARLDPRTYNEQFF. CDR3 sequence (DNA): TGCAGTGCTAGGTTGGACCCTAGGACCTACAATGAGCAGTTCTTC.